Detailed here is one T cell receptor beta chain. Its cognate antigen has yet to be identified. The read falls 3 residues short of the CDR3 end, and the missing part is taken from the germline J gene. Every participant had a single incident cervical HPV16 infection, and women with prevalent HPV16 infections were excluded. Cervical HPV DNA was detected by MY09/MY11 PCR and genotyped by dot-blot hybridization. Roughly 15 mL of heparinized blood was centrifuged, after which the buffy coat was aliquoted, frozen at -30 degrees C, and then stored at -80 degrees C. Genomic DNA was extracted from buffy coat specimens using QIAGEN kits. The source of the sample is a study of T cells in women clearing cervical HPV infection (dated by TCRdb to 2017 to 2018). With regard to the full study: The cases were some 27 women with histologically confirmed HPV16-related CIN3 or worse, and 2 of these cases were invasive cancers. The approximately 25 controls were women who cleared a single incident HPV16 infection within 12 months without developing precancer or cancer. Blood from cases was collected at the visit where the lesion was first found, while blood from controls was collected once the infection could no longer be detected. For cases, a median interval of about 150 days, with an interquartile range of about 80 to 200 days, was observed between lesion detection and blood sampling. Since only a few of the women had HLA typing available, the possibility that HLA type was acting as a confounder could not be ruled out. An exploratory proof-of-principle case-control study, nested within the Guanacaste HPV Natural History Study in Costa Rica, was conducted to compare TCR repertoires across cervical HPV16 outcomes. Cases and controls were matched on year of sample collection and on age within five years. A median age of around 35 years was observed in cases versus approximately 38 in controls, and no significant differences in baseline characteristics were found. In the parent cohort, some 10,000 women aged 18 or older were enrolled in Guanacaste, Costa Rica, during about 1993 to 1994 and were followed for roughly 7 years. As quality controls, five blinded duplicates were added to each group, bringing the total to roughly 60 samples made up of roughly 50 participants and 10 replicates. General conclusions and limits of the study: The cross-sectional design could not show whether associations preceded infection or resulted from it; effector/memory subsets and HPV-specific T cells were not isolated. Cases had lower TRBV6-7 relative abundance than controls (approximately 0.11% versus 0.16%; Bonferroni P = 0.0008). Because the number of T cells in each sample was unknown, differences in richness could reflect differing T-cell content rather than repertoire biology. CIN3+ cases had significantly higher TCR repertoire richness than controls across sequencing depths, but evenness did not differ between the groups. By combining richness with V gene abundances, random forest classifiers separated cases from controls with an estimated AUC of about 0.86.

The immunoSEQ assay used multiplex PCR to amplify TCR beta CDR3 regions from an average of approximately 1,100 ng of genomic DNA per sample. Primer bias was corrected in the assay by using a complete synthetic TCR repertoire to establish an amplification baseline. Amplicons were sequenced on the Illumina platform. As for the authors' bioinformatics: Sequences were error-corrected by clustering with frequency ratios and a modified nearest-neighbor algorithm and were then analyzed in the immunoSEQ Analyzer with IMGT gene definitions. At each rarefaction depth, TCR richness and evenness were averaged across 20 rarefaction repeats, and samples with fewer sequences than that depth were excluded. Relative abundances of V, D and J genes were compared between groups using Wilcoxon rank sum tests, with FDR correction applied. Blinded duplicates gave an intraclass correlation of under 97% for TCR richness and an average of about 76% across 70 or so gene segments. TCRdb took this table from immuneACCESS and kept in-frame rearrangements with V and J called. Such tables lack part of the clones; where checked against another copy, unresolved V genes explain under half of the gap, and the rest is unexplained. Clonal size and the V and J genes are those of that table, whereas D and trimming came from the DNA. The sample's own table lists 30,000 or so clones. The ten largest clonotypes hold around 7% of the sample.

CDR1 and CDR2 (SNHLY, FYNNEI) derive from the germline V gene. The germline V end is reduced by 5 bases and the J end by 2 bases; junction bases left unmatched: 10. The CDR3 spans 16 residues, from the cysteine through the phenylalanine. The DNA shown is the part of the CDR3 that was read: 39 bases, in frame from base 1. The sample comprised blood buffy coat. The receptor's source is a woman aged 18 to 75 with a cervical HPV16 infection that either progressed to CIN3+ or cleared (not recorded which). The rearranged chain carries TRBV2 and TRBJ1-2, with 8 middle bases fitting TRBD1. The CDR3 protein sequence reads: CASSRGQGPLNYGYTF. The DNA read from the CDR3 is TGTGCCAGCAGTAGAGGACAGGGACCCCTAAACTATGGC.